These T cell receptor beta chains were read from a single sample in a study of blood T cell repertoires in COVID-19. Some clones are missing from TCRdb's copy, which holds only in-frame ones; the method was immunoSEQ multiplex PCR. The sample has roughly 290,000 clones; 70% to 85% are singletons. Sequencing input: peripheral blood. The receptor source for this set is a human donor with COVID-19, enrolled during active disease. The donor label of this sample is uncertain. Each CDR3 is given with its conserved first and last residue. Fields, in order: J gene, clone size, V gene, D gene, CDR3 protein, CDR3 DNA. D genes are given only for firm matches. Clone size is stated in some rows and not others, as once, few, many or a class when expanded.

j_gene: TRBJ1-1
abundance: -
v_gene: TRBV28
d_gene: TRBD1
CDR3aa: CASSLGDRPTFF
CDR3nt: TGTGCCAGCAGTTTAGGGGACAGGCCGACTTTCTTT

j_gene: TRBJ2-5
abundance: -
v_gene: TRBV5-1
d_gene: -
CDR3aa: CASRAQETQYF
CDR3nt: TGCGCCAGCAGGGCTCAAGAGACCCAGTACTTC

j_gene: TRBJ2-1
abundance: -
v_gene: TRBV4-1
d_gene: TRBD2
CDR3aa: CASSQQGTSGRVSNEQFF
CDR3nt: TGCGCCAGCAGCCAACAAGGGACTAGCGGGAGAGTAAGCAATGAGCAGTTCTTC

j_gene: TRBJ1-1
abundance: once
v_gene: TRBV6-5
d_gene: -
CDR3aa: CASSIRGASEAFF
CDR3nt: TGTGCCAGCAGTATTCGGGGAGCCTCTGAAGCTTTCTTT

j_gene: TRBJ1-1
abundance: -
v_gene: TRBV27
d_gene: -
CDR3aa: CASSPPSPGDAFF
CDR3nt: TGTGCCAGCAGTCCCCCGTCCCCGGGGGACGCTTTCTTT

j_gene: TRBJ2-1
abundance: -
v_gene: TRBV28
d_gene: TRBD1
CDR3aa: CASSLYGTGMIF
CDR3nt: TGTGCCAGCAGTTTATACGGGACAGGGATGATCTTC

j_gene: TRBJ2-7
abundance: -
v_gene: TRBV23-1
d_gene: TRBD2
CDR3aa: CASSQFLAEVFYEQYF
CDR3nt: TGCGCCAGCAGTCAATTTCTAGCGGAGGTTTTTTACGAGCAGTACTTC

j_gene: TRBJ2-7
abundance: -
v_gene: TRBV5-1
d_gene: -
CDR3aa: CASSQAGVPTYEQYF
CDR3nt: TGCGCCAGCAGCCAAGCAGGGGTTCCCACCTACGAGCAGTACTTC

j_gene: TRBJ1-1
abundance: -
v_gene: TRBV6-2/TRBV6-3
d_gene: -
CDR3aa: CASSYSEDTEAFF
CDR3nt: TGTGCCAGCAGTTACTCGGAGGACACTGAAGCTTTCTTT

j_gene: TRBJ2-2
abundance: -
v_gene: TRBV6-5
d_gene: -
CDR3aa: CASSLFGGSGELFF
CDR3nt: TGTGCCAGCAGCCTATTCGGGGGATCCGGGGAGCTGTTTTTT

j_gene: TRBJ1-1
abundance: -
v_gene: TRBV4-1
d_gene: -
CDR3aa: CASSQAAGGTEAFF
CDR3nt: TGCGCCAGCAGCCAAGCAGCGGGGGGCACTGAAGCTTTCTTT

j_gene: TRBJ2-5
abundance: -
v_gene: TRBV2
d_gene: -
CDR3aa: CASSVSGSRETQYF
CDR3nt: TGTGCCAGCAGTGTCTCTGGCAGTCGAGAGACCCAGTACTTC

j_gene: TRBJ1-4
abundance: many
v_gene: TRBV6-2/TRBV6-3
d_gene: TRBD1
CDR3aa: CASSYGQVAEKLFF
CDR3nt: TGTGCCAGCAGTTACGGACAGGTGGCTGAAAAACTGTTTTTT

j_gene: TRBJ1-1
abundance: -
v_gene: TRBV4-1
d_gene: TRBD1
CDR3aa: CASSQAPDRGTTEAFF
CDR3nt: TGCGCCAGCAGCCAAGCTCCGGACAGGGGGACCACTGAAGCTTTCTTT

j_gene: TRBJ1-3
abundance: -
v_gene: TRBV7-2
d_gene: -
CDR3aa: CASSLETGSGNTIYF
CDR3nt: TGTGCCAGCAGCTTAGAGACGGGATCTGGAAACACCATATATTTT

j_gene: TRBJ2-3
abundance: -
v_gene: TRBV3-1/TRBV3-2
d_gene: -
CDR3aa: CASSQAGSYTDTQYF
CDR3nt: TGTGCCAGCAGCCAAGCCGGGTCCTACACAGATACGCAGTATTTT

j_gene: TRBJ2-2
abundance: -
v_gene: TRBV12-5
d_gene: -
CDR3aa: CASGLDGTTGELFF
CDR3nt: TGTGCTAGTGGTTTAGATGGGACAACCGGGGAGCTGTTTTTT

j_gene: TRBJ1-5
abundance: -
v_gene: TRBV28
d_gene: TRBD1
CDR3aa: CASATGDSNQPQHF
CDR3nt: TGTGCCAGCGCAACAGGGGATAGCAATCAGCCCCAGCATTTT

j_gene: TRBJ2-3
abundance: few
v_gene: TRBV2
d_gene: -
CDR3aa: CASSYSTDTQYF
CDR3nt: TGTGCCAGCAGCTACAGCACAGATACGCAGTATTTT

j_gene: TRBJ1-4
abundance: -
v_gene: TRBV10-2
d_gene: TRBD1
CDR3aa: CASSESRTGREKLFF
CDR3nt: TGCGCCAGCAGTGAGAGTAGGACAGGGAGAGAAAAACTGTTTTTT

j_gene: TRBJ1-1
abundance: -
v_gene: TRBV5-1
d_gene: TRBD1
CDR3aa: CASSLDGTGETEAFF
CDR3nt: TGCGCCAGCAGCTTGGACGGGACAGGGGAGACTGAAGCTTTCTTT

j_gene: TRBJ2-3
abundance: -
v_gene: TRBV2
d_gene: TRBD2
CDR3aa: CASSGRDYQDTDTQYF
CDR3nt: TGTGCCAGCAGTGGCCGGGACTACCAGGACACAGATACGCAGTATTTT

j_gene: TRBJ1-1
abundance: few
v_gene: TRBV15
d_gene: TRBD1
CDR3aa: CATSRRQGSNTEAFF
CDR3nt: TGTGCCACCAGCAGGAGACAGGGGTCGAACACTGAAGCTTTCTTT

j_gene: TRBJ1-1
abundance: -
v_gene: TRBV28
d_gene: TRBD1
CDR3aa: CASSSKQGVNTEAFF
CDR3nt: TGTGCCAGCAGTTCCAAACAGGGGGTGAACACTGAAGCTTTCTTT

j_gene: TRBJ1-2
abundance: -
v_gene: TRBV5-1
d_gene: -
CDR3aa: CASSLTAQLGQTNYGYTF
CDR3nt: TGCGCCAGCAGCTTGACCGCCCAACTGGGACAAACTAACTATGGCTACACCTTC

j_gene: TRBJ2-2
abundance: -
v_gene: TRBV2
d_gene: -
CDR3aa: CASSESRRGDTGELFF
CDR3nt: TGTGCCAGCAGTGAATCTAGGAGGGGCGACACCGGGGAGCTGTTTTTT

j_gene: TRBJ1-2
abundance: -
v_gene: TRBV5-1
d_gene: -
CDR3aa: CASSLQGDGIGGYTF
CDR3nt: TGCGCCAGCAGCTTGCAGGGTGATGGGATCGGGGGCTACACCTTC

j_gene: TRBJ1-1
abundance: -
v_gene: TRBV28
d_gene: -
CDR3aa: CASSFYFGREGQMNTEAFF
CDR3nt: TGTGCCAGCAGTTTTTATTTTGGACGGGAGGGTCAAATGAACACTGAAGCTTTCTTT

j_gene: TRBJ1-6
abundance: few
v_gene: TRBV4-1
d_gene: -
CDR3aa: CASSQVHRIENSPLHF
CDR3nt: TGCGCCAGCAGCCAAGTACACAGGATAGAGAATTCACCCCTCCACTTT

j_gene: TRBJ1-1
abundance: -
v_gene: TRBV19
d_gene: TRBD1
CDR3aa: CASIRQGYTEAFF
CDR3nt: TGTGCCAGTATCCGACAGGGCTACACTGAAGCTTTCTTT

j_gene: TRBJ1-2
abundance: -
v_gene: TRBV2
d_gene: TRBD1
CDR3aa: CASGLGQAGYGYTF
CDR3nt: TGTGCCAGCGGATTGGGACAGGCGGGCTATGGCTACACCTTC

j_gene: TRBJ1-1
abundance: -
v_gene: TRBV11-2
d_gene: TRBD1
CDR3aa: CASSTTGNPTTEAFF
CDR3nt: TGTGCCAGCAGCACGACAGGGAACCCGACGACTGAAGCTTTCTTT

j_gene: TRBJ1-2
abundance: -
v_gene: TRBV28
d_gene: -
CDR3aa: CASSLEDVYGYTF
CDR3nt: TGTGCCAGCAGTTTGGAGGACGTCTATGGCTACACCTTC

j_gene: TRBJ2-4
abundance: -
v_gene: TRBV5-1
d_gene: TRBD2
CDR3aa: CASSAQTSGRRFDIQYF
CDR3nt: TGCGCCAGCAGCGCCCAAACTAGCGGGAGGAGATTTGACATTCAGTACTTC

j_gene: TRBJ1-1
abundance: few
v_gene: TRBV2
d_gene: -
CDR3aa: CASSVSNTEAFF
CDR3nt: TGTGCCAGCAGTGTATCCAACACTGAAGCTTTCTTT

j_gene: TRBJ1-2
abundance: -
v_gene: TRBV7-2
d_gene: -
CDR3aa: CASSLGGAGYGYTF
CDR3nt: TGTGCCAGCAGCTTAGGGGGAGCCGGCTATGGCTACACCTTC

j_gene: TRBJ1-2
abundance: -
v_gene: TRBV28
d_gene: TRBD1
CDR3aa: CASDRGFGYTF
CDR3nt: TGTGCCAGCGACAGGGGCTTCGGCTACACCTTC

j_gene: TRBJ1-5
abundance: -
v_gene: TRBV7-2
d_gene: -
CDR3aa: CASSLAASGGQPQHF
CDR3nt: TGTGCCAGCAGCTTAGCAGCAAGTGGCGGTCAGCCCCAGCATTTT

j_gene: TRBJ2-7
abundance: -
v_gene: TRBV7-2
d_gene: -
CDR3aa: CASSLGALYEQYF
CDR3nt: TGTGCCAGCAGCTTAGGTGCCCTATACGAGCAGTACTTC

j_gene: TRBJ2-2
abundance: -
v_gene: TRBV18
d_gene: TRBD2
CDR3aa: CASSGTSANTGELFF
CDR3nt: TGTGCCAGCTCAGGGACTAGCGCGAACACCGGGGAGCTGTTTTTT

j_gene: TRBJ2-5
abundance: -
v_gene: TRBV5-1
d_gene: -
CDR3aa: CASSLLQETQYF
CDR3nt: TGCGCCAGCAGCTTGCTCCAAGAGACCCAGTACTTC

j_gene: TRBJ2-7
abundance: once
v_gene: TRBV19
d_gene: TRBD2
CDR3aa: CASGSGRSYEQYF
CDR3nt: TGTGCCAGTGGTAGCGGGAGGTCGTACGAGCAGTACTTC

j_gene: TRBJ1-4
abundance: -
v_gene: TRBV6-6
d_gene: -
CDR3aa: CASSTPNRVNEKLFF
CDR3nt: TGTGCCAGCAGTACGCCCAACAGGGTTAATGAAAAACTGTTTTTT

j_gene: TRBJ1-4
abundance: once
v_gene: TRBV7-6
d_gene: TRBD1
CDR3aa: CASSNPGQASEKLFF
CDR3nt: TGTGCCAGCAGCAATCCGGGACAGGCGTCCGAAAAACTGTTTTTT

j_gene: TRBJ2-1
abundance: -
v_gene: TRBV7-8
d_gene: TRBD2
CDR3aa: CASSLTVAGGYNEQFF
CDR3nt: TGTGCCAGCAGCCTGACGGTAGCGGGCGGCTACAATGAGCAGTTCTTC

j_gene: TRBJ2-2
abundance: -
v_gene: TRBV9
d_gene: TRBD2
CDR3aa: CASSVASGSHNTGELFF
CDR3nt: TGTGCCAGCAGCGTAGCTAGCGGGAGCCACAACACCGGGGAGCTGTTTTTT